Listed here are 17 T cell receptor beta chains from one sample, sequenced in a study of T cells in Graves' hyperthyroidism and ophthalmopathy. RNA transcripts served as the template for amplifying TCR beta CDR3 regions. With the HTBI primer set, the TCR CDR3 went through a first round of RT-PCR. TCRdb reprocessed the multiplex PCR reads via MiXCR and lists one record per CDR3 protein. Here the sample spans approximately 700,000 distinct CDR3 sequences, roughly 45% being singletons. The specimen sequenced was peripheral blood or thyroid tissue (not recorded which). The receptors originated from an adult man with Graves' disease, either hyperthyroidism or ophthalmopathy (not recorded which).

J is TRBJ1-5 and V is TRBV28; D is perhaps TRBD1 (5 bases). Per germline, CDR1 MDHEN and CDR2 SYDVKM. CDR3 length: 11 amino acids. CDR3 region: CAGGGTQPQHF. The CDR3 DNA reads as TGTGCGGGTGGAGGGACTCAGCCCCAGCATTTT.

This clonotype was found many times. This chain uses TRBV2 with TRBJ1-1; weak D call: TRBD1 (6 bases). The CDR3 has 14 amino acids. V was pared by 11 bases and J by 4 bases, with 20 bases between. Germline CDR1 SNHLY, CDR2 FYNNEI. The CDR3 nucleotides read TGTGCCGCGTCGTCTGGGGGCGAGATCACTGAAGCTTTCTTT. Residues: CAASSGGEITEAFF.

The rearrangement uses TRBV4-1 and TRBJ1-5; 8 bases are shared with TRBD1. With V trimmed by 0 bases and J by 0 bases, 7 bases remained unmatched. The CDR3 runs to 18 residues. Germline V gene data show CDR1 as MGHRA and CDR2 as YSYEKL. The CDR3 is CASSQDSVGTGSNQPQHF. CDR3 DNA sequence: TGCGCCAGCAGCCAAGATTCAGTTGGGACAGGTAGCAATCAGCCCCAGCATTTT.

This clonotype appeared a few times. The chain joins TRBV19 to TRBJ1-5, with TRBD1 matching 7 bases. This CDR3 region has 14 residues. Losses at the gene ends were 6 bases for V and 7 bases for J; bases not matched to a gene: 9. Germline-derived CDR1 and CDR2 are LNHDA and SQIVND (reference sequence). This CDR3 reads CASRYTGVGQPQHF. The CDR3 coding sequence is TGTGCCAGTAGATATACAGGGGTAGGACAGCCCCAGCATTTT.

This clonotype was found many times. V gene TRBV7-9 combines with J gene TRBJ2-5; D perhaps matches TRBD2 (6 bases). V was cut by 0 bases and J by 5 bases, with 13 bases left in between. The germline CDR1 and CDR2 sequences are SEHNR and FQNEAQ (reference sequence). The CDR3 spans 15 residues. The CDR3, as DNA: TGTGCCAGCAGCTTAGCGCAGGGACTGACCGAGACCCAGTACTTC. Protein: CASSLAQGLTETQYF.

This clonotype has at least ten counts. The chain couples TRBV7-9 to TRBJ1-2, with TRBD1 as a possible D gene (6 bases). The CDR3 contains 13 residues. The germline V gene encodes CDR1 SEHNR and CDR2 FQNEAQ (reference sequence). Trimming cost V 6 bases and J 6 bases, with 14 bases left between them. The CDR3 coding sequence is TGTGCCAGCAGTCTAGCGGGGGGCGATGGCTACACCTTC. This translates into CASSLAGGDGYTF.

The V gene is TRBV25-1, the J gene TRBJ1-6; 7 positions match TRBD1. J was trimmed by 7 bases and V by 6 bases; bases with no gene match: 12. This CDR3 is built from 16 residues. CDR1 and CDR2 (germline): MGHDK, SYGVNS. The CDR3 coding sequence is TGTGCCAGCAGCTCCATCTTTGGGACAGAGAATTCACCCCTCCACTTT. This translates into CASSSIFGTENSPLHF.

This clonotype has more than one count but fewer than ten. The genes are TRBV10-3 and TRBJ1-5; D remains ambiguous. The germline gives CDR1 ENHRY, CDR2 SYGVKD. V was shortened by 3 bases and J by 3 bases, with 15 bases between the two germline ends. The CDR3 runs 16 residues. The DNA of the CDR3 is TGTGCCATCAGTGATTTAATTGACGGACTCAATCAGCCCCAGCATTTT. The encoded protein is CAISDLIDGLNQPQHF.

This clonotype was recorded a few times. The chain is built from TRBV7-8 and TRBJ1-1, with TRBD1 matching over 9 bases. J gave up 4 bases and V 0 bases, and 9 bases lay outside the gene matches. From germline, CDR1 is SGHVS and CDR2 FQNEAQ. The CDR3 extends over 17 amino acids. This CDR3 is CASSLALTGGLGTEAFF. The CDR3 region has the DNA TGTGCCAGCAGCTTAGCCTTAACAGGGGGCTTGGGCACTGAAGCTTTCTTT.

This clonotype was detected ten times or more. The chain has TRBV2 and TRBJ1-1, with TRBD1 identical over 10 bases. CDR3 size: 15 residues. V was clipped by 5 bases and J by 4 bases; unmatched bases: 7. Germline loops: CDR1 SNHLY, CDR2 FYNNEI. The CDR3 nucleotides read TGTGCCAGCAGTCAAGAAGGGACAGGGGCCACTGAAGCTTTCTTT. This encodes CASSQEGTGATEAFF.

The rearrangement joins TRBV2 to TRBJ1-5; 7 bases are a match to TRBD1. Germline V CDR1 and CDR2: SNHLY, FYNNEI. The J segment lost 3 bases and the V segment lost 8 bases, leaving 13 bases of the junction unmatched. This CDR3 is built from 16 residues. The CDR3 DNA reads as TGTGCCAGCGGAGACCCGCACGGGACAGTCAATCAGCCCCAGCATTTT. This encodes CASGDPHGTVNQPQHF.

Only one count was recorded for this clonotype. The junction departs from germline at one end; a sequencing error may be responsible. The rearrangement links TRBV29-1 to TRBJ2-2; 12 bases line up with TRBD2. Per germline, CDR1 SQVTM and CDR2 ANQGSEA. The CDR3 loop spans 13 amino acids. CDR3 protein: CSVWTSGTAELFF. The CDR3 DNA follows: TGCAGCGTCTGGACTAGCGGGACCGCGGAGCTGTTTTTT.

The table lists this clonotype with many counts. V usage is TRBV7-3 and J usage is TRBJ1-6; TRBD1 is a possible D gene (5 bases). CDR1 and CDR2 (germline): SGHTA, FQGTGA. Trimming took 10 bases from V and 5 from J, leaving 12 bases between them. This CDR3 comprises 13 residues. The CDR3 nucleotides read TGTGCCACCAGGGTAGGGGATAATTCACCCCTCCACTTT. Protein sequence: CATRVGDNSPLHF.

V and J are TRBV20-1 and TRBJ1-6; D unresolved. CDR1 and CDR2 (germline): DFQATT, SNEGSKA (reference sequence). Deletions cut 3 bases from V and 0 bases from J, with 9 bases between. The CDR3 is 15 residues long. In nucleotides, the CDR3 is TGCAGTGCTAGTTTTGGGAGCTCCTATAATTCACCCCTCCACTTT. Its translation: CSASFGSSYNSPLHF.

DNA of the CDR3: TGTGCCAGCAGCTCGCTACCCTCAGGGGGCACTGGTGAAGCTTTCTTT. Its protein product is CASSSLPSGGTGEAFF. The chain is built from TRBV7-2 and TRBJ1-1, with TRBD1 matching over 8 bases. V lost 4 bases, J lost 7 bases, and 14 bases stayed unmatched. Germline V gene sequence: CDR1 SGHTA, CDR2 FQGNSA. The CDR3 covers 16 residues.

V and J are TRBV20-1 and TRBJ2-5, with D perhaps TRBD2 (6 bases). Per germline, CDR1 DFQATT and CDR2 SNEGSKA (reference sequence). The V gene lost 0 bases and the J gene lost 6 bases, with 17 bases spanning the gap. This CDR3 spans 15 amino acids. The CDR3 bases are TGCAGTGCTAGAGATGACCCCGGGGGAGTCAAGACCCAGTACTTC. It codes for CSARDDPGGVKTQYF.

On this clonotype: A much larger clone differs by one base, so this may be a read error. This rearrangement joins TRBV2 to TRBJ2-5, with 11 nucleotides matching TRBD2. The germline V gene has CDR1 SNHLY and CDR2 FYNNEI. The CDR3 runs 15 residues. Trimming removed 7 bases from V and 5 bases from J; junction bases left unmatched: 9. The CDR3 here is CASIKLAGDVETQYF. The DNA for the CDR3 is TGTGCCAGCATTAAACTAGCGGGGGATGTGGAGACCCAGTACTTC.